Sequencing of this T cell receptor beta chain was carried out in a study of T cells after posttransplantation cyclophosphamide. A marrow graft followed busulfan-fludarabine conditioning, with cyclophosphamide on days +3 and +4. Germline V lookup: CDR1 MNHNY, CDR2 SVGAGI (reference sequence). V lost 2 bases, J lost 0 bases, and 10 bases lay in between. The CDR3 extends over 15 amino acids. The study, taken as a whole, reports: Recipient CMV seropositivity and CMV reactivation strongly tracked TRB clonality. Skin or GI-infiltrating T cells shared few TRB sequences with blood. Later post-transplant blood repertoires were often dominated by donor CD8+ memory clones.

TCRdb's table, derived via immunoSEQ multiplex PCR, lists solely in-frame clones and lacks some. The table records 490 or so clones, approximately 92% of them present only once. For this clone: Its antigen is unidentified.

J is TRBJ2-5 and V is TRBV6-6; TRBD1 is a possible D gene (5 bases). This specimen consisted of CD4+ T cells sorted from blood, obtained after allogeneic stem cell transplant with posttransplant cyclophosphamide. The TCR was taken from a female patient in her forties or fifties who received an allogeneic stem cell transplant from a related donor, was CMV-positive, and had no GVHD. The graft donor may account for some of the T cells. This CDR3 reads CASSYQMGHQETQYF. The DNA of the CDR3 is TGTGCCAGCAGTTACCAGATGGGGCACCAAGAGACCCAGTACTTC.